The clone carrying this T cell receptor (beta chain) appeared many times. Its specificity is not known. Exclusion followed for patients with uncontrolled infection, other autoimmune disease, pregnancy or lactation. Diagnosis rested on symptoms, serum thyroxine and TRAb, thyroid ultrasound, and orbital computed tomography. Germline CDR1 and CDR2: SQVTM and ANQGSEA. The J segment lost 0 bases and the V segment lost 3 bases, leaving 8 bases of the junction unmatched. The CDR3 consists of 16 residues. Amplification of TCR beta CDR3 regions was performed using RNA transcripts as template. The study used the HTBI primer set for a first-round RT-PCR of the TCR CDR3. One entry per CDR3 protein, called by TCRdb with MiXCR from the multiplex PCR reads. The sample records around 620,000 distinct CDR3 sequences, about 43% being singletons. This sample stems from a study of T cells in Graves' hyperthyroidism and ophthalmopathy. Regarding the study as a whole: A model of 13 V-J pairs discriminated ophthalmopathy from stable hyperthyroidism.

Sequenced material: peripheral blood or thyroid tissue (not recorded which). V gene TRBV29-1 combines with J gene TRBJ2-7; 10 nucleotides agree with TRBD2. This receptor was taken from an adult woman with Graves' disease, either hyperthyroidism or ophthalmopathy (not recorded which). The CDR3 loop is CSVDSSGSVASYEQYF. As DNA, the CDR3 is TGCAGCGTTGACTCTAGCGGGAGTGTAGCCTCCTACGAGCAGTACTTC.